This entry lists 13 T cell receptor beta chains sequenced from one sample in a study of blood T cell repertoires in COVID-19 (dated by TCRdb to 2020 to 2022). The method behind the library was the immunoSEQ multiplex PCR assay. Entries here come from immuneACCESS through TCRdb and include only in-frame sequences with V and J called. Some clones fail to appear in such tables; in the studies checked, an unresolved V gene covers under half of the shortfall, and the cause of the remainder is unknown. The sample profile shows roughly 100,000 clones; roughly nine tenths of them were found once. The ten biggest clones cover more than 4.5% of the sample. Sequencing was carried out using peripheral blood. All receptors derive from a human donor in a cohort sampled during active COVID-19.

The gene calls are TRBV21-1 and TRBJ2-2; the table's D gene call, TRBD1, was not cross checked with the DNA. TRBV21-1 is classified as a pseudogene. The CDR3 sequence is 17 residues long. CDR3 nucleotides: TGTGCCAGCACCACTTGGGCGCGGACAGGGGCAAGAGGGGAGCTGTTTTTT. Translating it yields CASTTWARTGARGELFF.

V gene TRBV28 combines with J gene TRBJ2-2, with D possibly TRBD2 on 7 matching bases. CDR3 length: 18 amino acids. Germline loops: CDR1 MDHEN, CDR2 SYDVKM. V was clipped by 4 bases and J by 2 bases, with 20 bases between them. CDR3 nucleotides: TGTGCCAGCAGTTCTCCCCAGGCGGGGGCCTTCAACACCGGGGAGCTGTTTTTT. Translating gives CASSSPQAGAFNTGELFF.

This chain uses TRBV29-1 with TRBJ2-1, with TRBD2 matching over 9 bases. Germline V gene data show CDR1 as SQVTM and CDR2 as ANQGSEA. Trimming removed 1 base from V and 14 bases from J; junction bases left unmatched: 9. The CDR3 has 13 residues. The CDR3 region is CSVEGGLAPVEFF. The CDR3 bases are TGCAGCGTTGAAGGAGGACTAGCGCCGGTCGAGTTCTTC.

The J gene is TRBJ1-5, the V gene TRBV7-9; D unclear. This CDR3 is built from 16 residues. V lost 3 bases and J lost 1, with 13 bases in between. Germline-derived CDR1 and CDR2 are SEHNR and FQNEAQ (reference sequence). The CDR3 sequence: CASSLEGARSNQPQHF. The CDR3 coding sequence is TGTGCCAGCAGCTTGGAGGGCGCGAGAAGCAATCAGCCCCAGCATTTT.

This sequence joins TRBV28 and TRBJ1-6, with no clear D. Germline CDR1 reads MDHEN; CDR2 reads SYDVKM. V dropped 4 bases and J dropped 9 bases, with 19 bases sitting between them. The CDR3 consists of 16 residues. In DNA, the CDR3 is TGTGCCAGCAGTTCTTCCGTGATGATTGGGAGTTCACCCCTCCACTTT. Translated: CASSSSVMIGSSPLHF.

The chain recombines TRBV9 with TRBJ1-5; no clear D. Germline V lookup: CDR1 SGDLS, CDR2 YYNGEE. Trimming cost V 0 bases and J 0 bases, with 4 bases left between them. This CDR3 has 14 amino acids. Here the CDR3 DNA reads TGTGCCAGCAGCGTAGATAGTAGCAATCAGCCCCAGCATTTT. Protein: CASSVDSSNQPQHF. Variable domain in full (rest from reference TRBV9 and TRBJ1-5): DSGVTQTPKHLITATGQRVTLRCSPRSGDLSVYWYQQSLDQGLQFLIQYYNGEERAKGNILERFSAQQFPDLHSELNLSSLELGDSALYFCASSVDSSNQPQHFGDGTRLSIL.

V and J are TRBV2 and TRBJ2-7; weak D call: TRBD1 (5 bases). The CDR3 is made up of 13 amino acids. V dropped 7 bases and J dropped 7 bases, with 17 bases sitting between them. Germline-derived CDR1 and CDR2 are SNHLY and FYNNEI. CDR3: CASTLDTPREQYF. CDR3 bases: TGTGCCAGCACCCTGGACACCCCTCGAGAGCAGTACTTC.

V usage is TRBV6-1 and J usage is TRBJ2-2; weak D call: TRBD2 (6 bases). The CDR3 totals 15 residues. V was trimmed by 2 bases and J by 7 bases, leaving 14 bases between them. CDR1 MNHNS and CDR2 SASEGT come from the germline V gene. The DNA of the CDR3 is TGTGCCAGCAGTGAACACACTAGCCGGGGCGGGGAGCTGTTTTTT. It specifies CASSEHTSRGGELFF.

This clone occurred a few times. This sequence joins TRBV5-1 and TRBJ1-3, with unresolved D. This CDR3 has 15 amino acids. V was cut by 0 bases and J by 0 bases, with 7 bases left in between. CDR1 is SGHRS, CDR2 YFSETQ, per germline. CDR3 sequence: CASSLGPGSGNTIYF. CDR3 in DNA: TGCGCCAGCAGCTTGGGTCCGGGCTCTGGAAACACCATATATTTT. The variable domain in full, with the rest retrieved from reference TRBV5-1 and TRBJ1-3, is KAGVTQTPRYLIKTRGQQVTLSCSPISGHRSVSWYQQTPGQGLQFLFEYFSETQRNKGNFPGRFSGRQFSNSRSEMNVSTLELGDSALYLCASSLGPGSGNTIYFGEGSWLTVV.

The CDR3 protein is CASSQGSWDRDEQYF. In DNA, the CDR3 is TGTGCCAGCAGCCAAGGAAGTTGGGACAGGGACGAGCAGTACTTC. The rearrangement uses TRBV7-3 and TRBJ2-7; 9 bases line up with TRBD1. The V segment lost 5 bases and the J segment 5 bases; nucleotides outside the gene matches: 10. The CDR3 has 15 residues. The germline CDR1 and CDR2 sequences are SGHTA and FQGTGA.

This chain uses TRBV7-2 with TRBJ1-1; 7 positions match TRBD1. This CDR3 region has 16 residues. The V and J ends lost 5 bases and 4 bases, in that order; junction bases with no gene match: 13. Germline V gives CDR1 SGHTA, CDR2 FQGNSA. The CDR3 loop reads CASSRDRVVTGTEAFF. The CDR3 DNA reads TGTGCCAGCAGCAGAGACAGGGTGGTAACTGGCACTGAAGCTTTCTTT. The whole variable domain, remainder taken from reference TRBV7-2 and TRBJ1-1, is GAGVSQSPSNKVTEKGKDVELRCDPISGHTALYWYRQSLGQGLEFLIYFQGNSAPDKSGLPSDRFSAERTGGSVSTLTIQRTQQEDSAVYLCASSRDRVVTGTEAFFGQGTRLTVV.

The chain uses TRBV19 and TRBJ2-4; 8 nucleotides line up with TRBD2. The J segment lost 4 bases and the V segment lost 6 bases, leaving 5 bases of the junction unmatched. CDR3 length: 14 residues. Per germline, CDR1 LNHDA and CDR2 SQIVND (reference sequence). CDR3 nucleotides: TGTGCCAGTAGGACCAGCGGGGGTAAAAACATTCAGTACTTC. Protein: CASRTSGGKNIQYF.

V and J are TRBV14 and TRBJ1-2; D unresolved. The CDR3 has 14 residues. Trimming took off 1 base at V and 6 bases at J, with 12 bases between the two ends. Per germline, CDR1 SGHDN and CDR2 FVKESK. CDR3 DNA: TGTGCCAGCAGCCAAGTATCAGGTTATCATGGCTACACCTTC. Residues: CASSQVSGYHGYTF.